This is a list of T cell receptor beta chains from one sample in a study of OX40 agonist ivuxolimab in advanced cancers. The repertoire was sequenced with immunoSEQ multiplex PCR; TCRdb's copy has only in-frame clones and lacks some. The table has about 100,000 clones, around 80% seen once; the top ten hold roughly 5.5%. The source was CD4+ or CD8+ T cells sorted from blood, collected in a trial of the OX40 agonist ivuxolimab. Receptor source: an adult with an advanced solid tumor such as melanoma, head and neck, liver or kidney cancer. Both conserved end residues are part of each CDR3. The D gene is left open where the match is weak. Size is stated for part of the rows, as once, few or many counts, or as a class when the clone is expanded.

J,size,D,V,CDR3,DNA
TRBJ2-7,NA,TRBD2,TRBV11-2,CASRFRTSGIGEQYF,TGTGCCAGCAGGTTTAGAACTAGCGGGATCGGCGAGCAGTACTTC
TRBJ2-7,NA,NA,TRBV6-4,CASSDPRVFTYEQYF,TGTGCCAGCAGTGACCCGAGGGTGTTTACCTACGAGCAGTACTTC
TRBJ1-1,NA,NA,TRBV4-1,CASSQELLIDTEAFF,TGCGCCAGCAGCCAAGAATTACTGATTGACACTGAAGCTTTCTTT
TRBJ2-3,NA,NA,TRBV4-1,CASSGGRGITDTQYF,TGCGCCAGCAGCGGGGGCCGGGGCATCACAGATACGCAGTATTTT
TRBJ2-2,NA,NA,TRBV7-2,CASSLRDVGTGELFF,TGTGCCAGCAGCTTGAGGGATGTAGGCACCGGGGAGCTGTTTTTT
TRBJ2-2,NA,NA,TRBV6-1,CASSENRPTGELFF,TGTGCCAGCAGTGAAAATAGACCCACCGGGGAGCTGTTTTTT
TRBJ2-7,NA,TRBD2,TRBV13,CASSPFSGGRTYEQYF,TGTGCCAGCAGCCCCTTTAGCGGGGGGAGGACCTACGAGCAGTACTTC
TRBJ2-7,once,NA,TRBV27,CASSYITGSWEQYF,TGTGCCAGCAGTTATATCACAGGGTCTTGGGAGCAGTACTTC
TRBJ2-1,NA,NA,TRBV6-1,CASSLDWKNEQFF,TGTGCCAGCAGCTTGGACTGGAAAAATGAGCAGTTCTTC
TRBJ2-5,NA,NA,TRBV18,CASSPRTQETQYF,TGTGCCAGCTCCCCCAGGACCCAAGAGACCCAGTACTTC
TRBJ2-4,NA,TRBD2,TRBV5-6,CASSFGGGDVNIQYF,TGTGCCAGCAGCTTTGGGGGAGGGGATGTTAACATTCAGTACTTC
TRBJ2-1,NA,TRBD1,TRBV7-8,CASSLGQGAYNEQFF,TGTGCCAGCAGCTTAGGACAGGGGGCGTACAATGAGCAGTTCTTC
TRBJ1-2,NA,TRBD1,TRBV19,CASKTGDNYGYTF,TGTGCCAGTAAAACAGGGGATAACTATGGCTACACCTTC
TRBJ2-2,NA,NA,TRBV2,CASILGTGELFF,TGTGCCAGCATCCTCGGCACAGGGGAGCTGTTTTTT
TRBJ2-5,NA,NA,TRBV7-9,CASSLAGDDQETQYF,TGTGCCAGCAGCTTAGCTGGGGACGACCAAGAGACCCAGTACTTC
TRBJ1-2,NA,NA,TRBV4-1,CASSQAGYGYTF,TGCGCCAGCAGCCAAGCAGGGTACGGCTACACCTTC
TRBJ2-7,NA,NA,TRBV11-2,CASSLVRGSYEQYF,TGTGCCAGCAGCTTAGTTCGAGGATCCTACGAGCAGTACTTC
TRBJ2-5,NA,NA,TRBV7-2,CASSLASQGLGTQYF,TGTGCCAGCAGCTTAGCCTCCCAGGGCCTGGGGACCCAGTACTTC
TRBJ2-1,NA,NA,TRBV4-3,CASSQDNYNEQFF,TGCGCCAGCAGCCAAGACAACTACAATGAGCAGTTCTTC
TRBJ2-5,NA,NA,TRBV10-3,CAISEAYRTTQETQYF,TGTGCCATCAGTGAGGCATACAGGACTACACAAGAGACCCAGTACTTC
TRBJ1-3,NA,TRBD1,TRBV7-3,CASSLTGQGESGNTIYF,TGTGCCAGCAGCTTAACTGGACAGGGGGAGTCTGGAAACACCATATATTTT
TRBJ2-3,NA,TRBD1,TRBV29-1,CSVEDGTGSSDTQYF,TGCAGCGTTGAAGATGGGACAGGGTCCTCGGATACGCAGTATTTT
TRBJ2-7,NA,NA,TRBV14,CASSQESLLNLNYEQYF,TGTGCCAGCAGCCAAGAATCCCTACTCAACCTTAACTACGAGCAGTACTTC
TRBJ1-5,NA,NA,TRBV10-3,CAISDREDQPQHF,TGTGCCATCAGTGACCGCGAGGATCAGCCCCAGCATTTT
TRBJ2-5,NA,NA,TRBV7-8,CASSSHYPASEKETQYF,TGTGCCAGCAGCTCCCACTACCCGGCTAGCGAAAAAGAGACCCAGTACTTC
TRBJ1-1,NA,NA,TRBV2,CASSTAAVSLNTEAFF,TGTGCCAGCTCGACGGCAGCAGTAAGTTTAAACACTGAAGCTTTCTTT
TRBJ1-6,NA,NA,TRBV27,CASSLKFGVGSPLHF,TGTGCCAGCAGTTTAAAGTTTGGGGTGGGTTCACCCCTCCACTTT
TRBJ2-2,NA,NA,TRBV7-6,CATYTGELFF,TGTGCCACGTACACCGGGGAGCTGTTTTTT
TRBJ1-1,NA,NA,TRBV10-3,CAISEEVATEAFF,TGTGCCATCAGTGAGGAGGTAGCCACTGAAGCTTTCTTT
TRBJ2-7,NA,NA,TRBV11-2,CASSSGIFYEQYF,TGTGCCAGCAGCTCGGGGATTTTTTACGAGCAGTACTTC
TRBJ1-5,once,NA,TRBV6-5,CASRGGGGNQPQHF,TGTGCCAGCAGGGGTGGAGGGGGCAATCAGCCCCAGCATTTT
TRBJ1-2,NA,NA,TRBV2,CASTRLYGYTF,TGTGCCAGCACCCGGCTCTATGGCTACACCTTC
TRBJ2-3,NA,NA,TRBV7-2,CASSLVGTQYF,TGTGCCAGCAGCTTAGTGGGTACGCAGTATTTT
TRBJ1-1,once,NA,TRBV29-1,CSVEGNTEAFF,TGCAGCGTGGAGGGAAACACTGAAGCTTTCTTT
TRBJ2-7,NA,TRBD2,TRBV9,CASSVDPGGGEQYF,TGTGCCAGCAGCGTAGACCCCGGCGGGGGAGAGCAGTACTTC
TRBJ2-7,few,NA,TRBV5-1,CASSSPGEYEQYF,TGCGCCAGCAGCTCCCCCGGAGAGTACGAGCAGTACTTC
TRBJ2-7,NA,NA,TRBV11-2,CASSLNRQGSYEQYF,TGTGCCAGCAGCTTAAATAGGCAGGGCTCCTACGAGCAGTACTTC
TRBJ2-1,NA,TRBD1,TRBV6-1,CASSEGAWDRVSYEQFF,TGTGCCAGCAGTGAAGGAGCGTGGGACAGGGTTTCGTATGAGCAGTTCTTC
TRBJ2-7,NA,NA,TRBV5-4,CASSPSGGHEQYF,TGTGCCAGCAGCCCCAGCGGTGGGCACGAGCAGTACTTC
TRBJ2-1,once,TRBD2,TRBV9,CASSTPSPGLGANEQFF,TGTGCCAGCAGCACACCTTCACCGGGACTAGGGGCAAATGAGCAGTTCTTC
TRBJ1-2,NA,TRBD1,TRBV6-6,CASSSRDRGDYGYTF,TGTGCCAGCAGTTCGCGGGACAGGGGGGACTATGGCTACACCTTC